This entry is about one TCR beta chain. The ends lost 0 bases at V and 3 bases at J; junction bases unmatched: 14. Germline-derived CDR1 and CDR2 are MRHNA and SNTAGT. This CDR3 has 19 amino acids. The data derive from a study of shared clonotypes between healthy human individuals. As for the study in general: Per donor, three plates held CD4 naive cells, three held CD4 memory, two held CD8 naive and one held CD8 memory.

Method: immunoSEQ multiplex PCR; TCRdb's copy keeps in-frame clones and lacks some. Here the sample spans about 380,000 clones, about 96% being singletons. The receptor comes from a man in his thirties or forties in good health. The sample consisted of memory CD8+ T cells sorted from blood. Noted subset: CD45RO+ cells pooled with CCR7-negative TemRA cells. The rearrangement joins TRBV6-4 to TRBJ2-1; TRBD2 matches at 7 bases. The DNA for the CDR3 is TGTGCCAGCAGTGACTCGAGGTGGGGGGGAAGCGGTGGCTACAATGAGCAGTTCTTC. Protein: CASSDSRWGGSGGYNEQFF.